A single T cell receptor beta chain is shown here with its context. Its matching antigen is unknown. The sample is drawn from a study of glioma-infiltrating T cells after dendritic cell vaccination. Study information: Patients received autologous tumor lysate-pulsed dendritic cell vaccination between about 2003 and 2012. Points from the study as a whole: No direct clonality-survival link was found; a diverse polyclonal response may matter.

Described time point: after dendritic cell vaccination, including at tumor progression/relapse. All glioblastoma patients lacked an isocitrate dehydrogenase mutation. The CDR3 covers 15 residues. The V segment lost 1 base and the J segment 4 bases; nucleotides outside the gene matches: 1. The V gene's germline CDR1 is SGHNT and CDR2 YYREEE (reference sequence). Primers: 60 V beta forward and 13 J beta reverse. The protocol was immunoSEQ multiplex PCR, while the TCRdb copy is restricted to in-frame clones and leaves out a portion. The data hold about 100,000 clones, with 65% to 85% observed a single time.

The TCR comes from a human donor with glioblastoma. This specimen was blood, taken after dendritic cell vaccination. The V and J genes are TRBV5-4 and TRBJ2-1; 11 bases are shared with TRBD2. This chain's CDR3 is CASSLRTSGYNEQFF. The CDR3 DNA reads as TGTGCCAGCAGCTTGCGGACTAGCGGGTACAATGAGCAGTTCTTC.